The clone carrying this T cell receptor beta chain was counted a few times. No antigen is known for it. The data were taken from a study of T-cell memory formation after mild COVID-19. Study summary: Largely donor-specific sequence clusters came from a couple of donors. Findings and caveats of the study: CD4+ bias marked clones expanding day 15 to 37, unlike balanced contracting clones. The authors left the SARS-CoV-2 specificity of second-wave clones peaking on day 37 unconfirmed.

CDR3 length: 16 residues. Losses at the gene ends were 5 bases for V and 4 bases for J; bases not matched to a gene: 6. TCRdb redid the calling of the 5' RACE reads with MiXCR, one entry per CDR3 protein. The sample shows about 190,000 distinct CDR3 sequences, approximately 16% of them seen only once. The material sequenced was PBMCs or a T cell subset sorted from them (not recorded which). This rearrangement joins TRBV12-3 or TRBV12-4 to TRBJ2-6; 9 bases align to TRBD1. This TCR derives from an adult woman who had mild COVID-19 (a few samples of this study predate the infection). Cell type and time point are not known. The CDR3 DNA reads TGTGCCAGCAGTCGGACAGGGGAGGCCGGGGCCAACGTCCTGACTTTC. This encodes CASSRTGEAGANVLTF.